Listed below are T cell receptor beta chains from one sample, sequenced in a study of T-cell reconstitution after alpha-beta-depleted transplantation in children. Using its own MiXCR run on the PCR reads, TCRdb lists one record per CDR3 protein. The table shows about 870,000 distinct CDR3 sequences, with 15% to 20% occurring only once. The input for sequencing was PBMCs, mostly from graft donor cells, taken 360 days after TCRalphabeta/CD19-depleted stem cell transplant. Receptors were obtained from a male patient under 18 who had a stem cell transplant for acute lymphoblastic leukemia, so the T cells may come from the graft donor. CDR3s include the opening cysteine and the closing phenylalanine or tryptophan. The D gene is left open where the match is weak.

j_gene	d_gene	v_gene	CDR3aa
TRBJ1-1	.	TRBV29-1	CSAEVGGTEAFF
TRBJ2-3	.	TRBV29-1	CSAYSTRDTQYF
TRBJ2-6	.	TRBV27	CASRSQGLVANVLTF
TRBJ2-6	TRBD2	TRBV12-5	CASDLRGLAISGANVLTF
TRBJ2-1	TRBD2	TRBV30	CAWRGVGTSNEQFF
TRBJ1-3	.	TRBV6-5	CASTASGNTIYF
TRBJ2-7	.	TRBV29-1	CSVSRTDSYEQYF
TRBJ2-3	.	TRBV24-1	CATSPIGAGFTDTQYF
TRBJ1-1	.	TRBV20-1	CSARDAQVNTEAFF
TRBJ2-7	.	TRBV9	CASSVGHQGTYEQYF
TRBJ1-5	.	TRBV15	CATSRAGYSNQPQHF
TRBJ1-1	.	TRBV27	CASSFRGGTEAVF
TRBJ2-5	.	TRBV7-9	CASSLGPPQETQYF
TRBJ2-7	TRBD1	TRBV5-1	CASSGGTGGYEQYF
TRBJ2-1	.	TRBV4-1	CASSQVGDSYNEQFF
TRBJ2-7	TRBD2	TRBV20-1	CSASGTTVYEQYF
TRBJ1-1	.	TRBV11-2	CASSGDSEAFF
TRBJ2-2	TRBD1	TRBV20-1	CSARDPRGQGGELFF
TRBJ2-7	.	TRBV18	CASSPRSWTNYEQYF
TRBJ2-1	.	TRBV3-1	CASSQGRGVYNEQFF
TRBJ1-1	.	TRBV5-1	CASSLDPWAEAFF
TRBJ2-7	.	TRBV5-1	CASSLDPGSREQYF
TRBJ2-7	.	TRBV7-3	CASSFLGHEQYF
TRBJ2-1	.	TRBV3-1	CASSQGRGVFF
TRBJ2-3	.	TRBV6-5	CASSWGSTDTQYF
TRBJ2-2	.	TRBV10-1	CASSESAGELFF
TRBJ1-1	.	TRBV7-6	CASSLETGLNTEAFF
TRBJ2-1	TRBD2	TRBV5-1	CASSLVRREPHNEQFF
TRBJ2-7	.	TRBV20-1	CSAALGGYEQYF
TRBJ2-7	TRBD2	TRBV7-8	CASSSERGLAGVSYEQYF
TRBJ2-3	TRBD1	TRBV5-1	CASSFWDRDTDTQYF
TRBJ2-2	.	TRBV5-1	CASSSDQTRGELFF
TRBJ1-3	.	TRBV12-3/TRBV12-4	CASSRGPPSSGNTIYF
TRBJ1-2	.	TRBV5-4	CASVVSGEHGYTF
TRBJ2-7	.	TRBV29-1	CSVVRGRIPYEQYF
TRBJ1-4	TRBD1	TRBV29-1	CSAWTGSNEKLFF
TRBJ2-1	.	TRBV6-5	CASSWRGVYNEQFF
TRBJ2-7	TRBD2	TRBV20-1	CSARVSGLPYEQYF
TRBJ2-1	TRBD1	TRBV5-1	CASSFLSTGAGNEQFF
TRBJ2-3	TRBD2	TRBV20-1	CSAPRAGGQDTQYF
TRBJ2-2	TRBD2	TRBV6-2/TRBV6-3	CASSYSGGLAGVWGNTGELFF
TRBJ2-3	TRBD1	TRBV29-1	CSVEPGTGGADTQYF
TRBJ2-7	.	TRBV9	CASSVNGQHFYEQYF
TRBJ1-5	.	TRBV19	CASKGQGTNQPQHF